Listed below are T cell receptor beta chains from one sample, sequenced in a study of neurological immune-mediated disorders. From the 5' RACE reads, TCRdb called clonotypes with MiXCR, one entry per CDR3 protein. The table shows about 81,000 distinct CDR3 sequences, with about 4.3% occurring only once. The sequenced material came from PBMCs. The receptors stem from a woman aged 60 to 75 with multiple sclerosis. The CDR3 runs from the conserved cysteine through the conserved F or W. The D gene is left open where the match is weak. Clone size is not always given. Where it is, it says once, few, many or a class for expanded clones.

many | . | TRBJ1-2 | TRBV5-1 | TGCGCCAGCAGCTTGGATCGGGGGACCTATGGCTACACCTTC | CASSLDRGTYGYTF
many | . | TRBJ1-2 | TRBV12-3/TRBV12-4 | TGTGCCAGCAGTTTAGAGACAGGAGCCTATGCCTACACCTTC | CASSLETGAYAYTF
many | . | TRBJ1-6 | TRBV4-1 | TGCGCCAGCAGCCAAGACGGGGGCAGCAGGGCGGCACCCCTCCACTTT | CASSQDGGSRAAPLHF
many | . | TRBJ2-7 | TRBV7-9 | TGTGCCAGCACCCGTGGGGTCTACGAGCAGTACTTC | CASTRGVYEQYF
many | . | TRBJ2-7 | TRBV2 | TGTGCCAGCAGTGTTGGGCAGGGCCCCTACGAGCAGTACTTC | CASSVGQGPYEQYF
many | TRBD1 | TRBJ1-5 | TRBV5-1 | TGCGCCAGCAGCTTGTTTGGGACAGCAGATCAGCCCCAGCATTTT | CASSLFGTADQPQHF
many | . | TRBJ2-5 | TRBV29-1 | TGCAGCGTTGAAGATGCCCAGGGCCAAGAGACCCAGTACTTC | CSVEDAQGQETQYF
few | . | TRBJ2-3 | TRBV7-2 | TGTGCCAGCAGCTCCAGACTGCCGCCGACGCAGTATTTT | CASSSRLPPTQYF
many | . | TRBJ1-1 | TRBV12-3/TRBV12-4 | TGTGCCAGCGGCCCCCTAGTCGGGTCGTCTGAAGCTTTCTTT | CASGPLVGSSEAFF
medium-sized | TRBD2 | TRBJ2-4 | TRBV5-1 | TGCGCCAGCAGCTTGAGCGGGGAGAAAGGGTACTTC | CASSLSGEKGYF
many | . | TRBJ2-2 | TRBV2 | TGTGCCAGCAGGACCGTTTGGGAGAACACCGGGGAGCTGTTTTTT | CASRTVWENTGELFF
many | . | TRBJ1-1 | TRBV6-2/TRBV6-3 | TGTGCCAGCAGTTGGTCGGTGAACACTGAAGCTTTCTTT | CASSWSVNTEAFF
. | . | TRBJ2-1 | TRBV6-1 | TGTGCCAGCAGTGAGAACAGGGTCCCCTCCTACAATGAGCAGTTCTTC | CASSENRVPSYNEQFF
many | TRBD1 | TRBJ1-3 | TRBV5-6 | TGTGCCAGCAGCCAGACAGGGGTCTCTGGAAACACCATATATTTT | CASSQTGVSGNTIYF
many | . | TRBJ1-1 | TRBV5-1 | TGCGCCAGCAGCTTGGTGGGGGGCGATAACACTGAAGCTTTCTTT | CASSLVGGDNTEAFF
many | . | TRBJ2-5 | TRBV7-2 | TGTGCCAGCAGCTTAAGCTACCAAGAGACCCAGTACTTC | CASSLSYQETQYF
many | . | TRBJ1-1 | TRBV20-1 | TGCAGTGTAGGGAACACTGAAGCTTTCTTT | CSVGNTEAFF
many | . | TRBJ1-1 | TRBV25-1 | TGTGCCAGCACCATTCGGACTGAAGCTTTCTTT | CASTIRTEAFF
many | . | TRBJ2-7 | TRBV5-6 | TGTGCCAGCAGCAGCCAGCGTCTGTGGCTGGCCTACGAGCAGTACTTC | CASSSQRLWLAYEQYF
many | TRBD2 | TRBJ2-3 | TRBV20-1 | TGCAGTGCTCCCCGGACTAGCGGGGTTGGAGATACGCAGTATTTT | CSAPRTSGVGDTQYF
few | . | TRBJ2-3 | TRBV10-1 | TGCGCCAGCAGTGAGGACCTAGGAAATCAAGATACGCAGTATTTT | CASSEDLGNQDTQYF
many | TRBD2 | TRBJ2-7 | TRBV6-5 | TGTGCCAGCAGTCGCCTAGGCGGGGGGCAGAACGAGCAGTACTTC | CASSRLGGGQNEQYF
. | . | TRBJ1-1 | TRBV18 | TGTGCCAGCTCACCATCTGGGGGAGGGAATCCTGAAGCTTTCTTT | CASSPSGGGNPEAFF
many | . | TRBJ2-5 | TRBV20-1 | TGCAGTGCTAGAGCCCGAGGCCCACTAGTTCTCAAAGAGACCCAGTACTTC | CSARARGPLVLKETQYF
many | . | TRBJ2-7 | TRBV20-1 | TGCAGTGCTAGGAGAGGGTTGGAGGAGCAGTACTTC | CSARRGLEEQYF
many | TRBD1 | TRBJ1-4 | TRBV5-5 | TGTGCCAGCAGCTCCGGCCCTGACAGGGGGCATTTAGGTGAAAAACTGTTTTTT | CASSSGPDRGHLGEKLFF
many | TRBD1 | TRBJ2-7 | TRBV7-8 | TGTGCCAGCAGCTCCCGGACAGGGCGCTACGAGCAGTACTTC | CASSSRTGRYEQYF
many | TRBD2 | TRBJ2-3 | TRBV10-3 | TGTGCCACCGGCGGGGGGGTAAAGTCAGATACGCAGTATTTT | CATGGGVKSDTQYF
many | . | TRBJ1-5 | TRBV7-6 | TGTGCCAGCAGCTTGCACCGTGGGGGCGGCCAGCCCCAGCATTTT | CASSLHRGGGQPQHF
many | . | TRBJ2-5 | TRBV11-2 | TGTGCCAGCAGCCCGGAGATGGGGGGGCTGGGGCAAGAGACCCAGTACTTC | CASSPEMGGLGQETQYF
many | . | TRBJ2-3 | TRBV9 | TGTGCCAGCAGCGCCCTAGGCGTGGACAGTTCATGGTTTGGTGGTACGCAGTATTTT | CASSALGVDSSWFGGTQYF
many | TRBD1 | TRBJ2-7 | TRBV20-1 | TGCAGTGCTAGATCAGACAGGGGGTTCTACGAGCAGTACTTC | CSARSDRGFYEQYF
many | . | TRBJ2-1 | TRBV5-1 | TGCGCCAGCAGCTCGAATAATGAGCAGTTCTTC | CASSSNNEQFF
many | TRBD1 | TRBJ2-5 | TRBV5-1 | TGCGCCAGCAGCTTGCTGGGACAGGGAGTTTCAGAGACCCAGTACTTC | CASSLLGQGVSETQYF
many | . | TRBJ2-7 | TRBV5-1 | TGCGCCAGCAGCATAACCGGGACGGTATTAGGCGAGCAGTACTTC | CASSITGTVLGEQYF
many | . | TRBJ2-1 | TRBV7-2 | TGTGCCAGCAGCGCGGACCACCCCAGGCCGTCCTTC | CASSADHPRPSF
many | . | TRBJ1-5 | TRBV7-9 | TGTGCCAGCAGCTTAGCGGCCAGCAATCAGCCCCAGCATTTT | CASSLAASNQPQHF
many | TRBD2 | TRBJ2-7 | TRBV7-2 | TGTGCCAGCAGCATGACTAGCGGGGGGACTTACGAGCAGTACTTC | CASSMTSGGTYEQYF
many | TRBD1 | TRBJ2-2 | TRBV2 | TGTGCCAGCGAAGGACAGGGGGCCGGGGAGCTGTTTTTT | CASEGQGAGELFF
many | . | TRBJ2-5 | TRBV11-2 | TGTGCCAGCAGCTTAGAGATGAGGGGGGGACGGCAAGAGACCCAGTACTTC | CASSLEMRGGRQETQYF
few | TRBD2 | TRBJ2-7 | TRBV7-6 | TGTGCCAGCAGCCCCGGGACTAGCGGGGGAAGCTCCTACGAGCAGTACTTC | CASSPGTSGGSSYEQYF
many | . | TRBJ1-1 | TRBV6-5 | TGTGCCAGCAGCCAACGACGGTTAGGTGAAGCTTTCTTT | CASSQRRLGEAFF
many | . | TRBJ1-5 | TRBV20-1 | TGCAGTGCTAGAGATCCCGGGATTAGCAATCAGCCCCAGCATTTT | CSARDPGISNQPQHF
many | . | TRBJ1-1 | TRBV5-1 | TGCGCCAGCAGCTCAGGACCCTCCGGGGGGACTGAAGCTTTCTTT | CASSSGPSGGTEAFF
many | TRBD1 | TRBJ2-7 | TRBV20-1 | TGCAGTGCTAGGGACAGGGGTTGGTACGAGCAGTACTTC | CSARDRGWYEQYF
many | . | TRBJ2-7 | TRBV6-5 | TGTGCCAGCAGGTTTTCCTCAGGGTCGAACCCAGGCGAGCAGTACTTC | CASRFSSGSNPGEQYF
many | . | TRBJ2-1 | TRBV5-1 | TGCGCCAGTCGGGGGCATAGCTCCTACAATGAGCAGTTCTTC | CASRGHSSYNEQFF
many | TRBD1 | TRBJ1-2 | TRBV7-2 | TGTGCCAGCAGCCCAGACGGGACAGTCTCCTATGGCTACACCTTC | CASSPDGTVSYGYTF
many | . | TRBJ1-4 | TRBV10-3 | TGTGCCATCAGTGACGGCGGGGGGGGAAAAGAAAAACTGTTTTTT | CAISDGGGGKEKLFF
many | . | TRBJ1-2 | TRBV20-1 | TGCAGTGCTAGTCATACAGGGTCCTTCGACTATGGCTACACCTTC | CSASHTGSFDYGYTF
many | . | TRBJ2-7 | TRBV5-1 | TGCGCCAGCAGCTTCGGCAGCCTAACAATTTACGAGCAGTACTTC | CASSFGSLTIYEQYF
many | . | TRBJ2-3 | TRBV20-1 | TGCAGTGCTAGATCCCCGGGAACAGACGTAGGTCCAGATACGCAGTATTTT | CSARSPGTDVGPDTQYF
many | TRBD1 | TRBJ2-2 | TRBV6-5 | TGTGCCAGCAGTCGCCGGGACAGTGGGACCGGGGAGCTGTTTTTT | CASSRRDSGTGELFF
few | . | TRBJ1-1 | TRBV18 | TGTGCCAGCTCACCTTCTACGGGCCAGAACACTGAAGCTTTCTTT | CASSPSTGQNTEAFF
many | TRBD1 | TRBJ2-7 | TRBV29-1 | TGCAGCGTTGATAAACAGGGGTCCGACGAGCAGTACTTC | CSVDKQGSDEQYF
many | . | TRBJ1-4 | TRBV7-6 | TGTGCCAGCAGCTTACGTCAGCCCGCAACTAATGAAAAACTGTTTTTT | CASSLRQPATNEKLFF
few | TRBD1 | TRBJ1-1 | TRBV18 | TGTGCCAGCTCAGCAGACAGGGTTAACACTGAAGCTTTCTTT | CASSADRVNTEAFF
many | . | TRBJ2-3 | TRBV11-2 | TGTGCCAGCAGCCTGGGCTACGATACGCAGTATTTT | CASSLGYDTQYF